The following is a T cell receptor (beta chain) sequence with its context. Its antigen is still unknown. Within one base of it there is no much larger clone, and no base qualities were kept. V is cut back by 5 bases and J by 4 bases, with 7 bases in the junction unmatched. CDR1 and CDR2 are drawn from the germline V gene: MNHNS, SASEGT. The CDR3 contains 15 residues, cysteine and phenylalanine counted. The DNA shown is the 45-base CDR3, in frame from base 1. In total, roughly 670 healthy bone marrow donors made up the cohort. At the time of sampling, all cohort members were nominally healthy, though unrecorded immune exposures were likely present. The donor was CMV seronegative and belonged to the group of 350 to 400 seronegative cohort members. Every donor gave a peripheral blood sample, and the peripheral blood mononuclear cells from that sample were used for TCR beta sequencing. The Qiagen DNeasy Blood Extraction Kit was used to extract genomic DNA from the blood cell samples.

This sample stems from a study of cytomegalovirus exposure and HLA in healthy donors (dated by TCRdb to 2016 to 2017). In the study overall: In an earlier analysis of under 750 of the donors, 250 to 350 Gb of sequence data and about 110 million unique TCR beta sequences from about 190 million T cells were reported. An early release that covered about 600 HLA-typed donors contained about 300 gigabases of sequencing data and around 80 million unique TCR sequences. The genetic ancestry cluster associated with self-reported Caucasian donors included 65% to 90% of the roughly 380 genotyped donors. The study aimed to test whether signatures of past pathogen exposure could be identified by cataloging public T cell receptors. The study profiled the T cell repertoires of hundreds of subjects by immunosequencing and related them to cytomegalovirus serostatus. Besides the first cohort of 500 to 700 subjects, a separate validation cohort made up of 120 different subjects was used. To predict cytomegalovirus infection status, the study combined high-throughput TCR immunosequencing, statistical association of individual TCRs with disease status, and machine learning. To study patterns of TCR occurrence, a later analysis re-analyzed previously published TCR beta repertoires from 700 or so donors and added high-resolution HLA genotyping. In the later analysis, no new phenotypic data were used to find candidate immune exposures; instead, reliance was placed on TCR beta sequences and their occurrence across donors. An earlier analysis of 587 of the donors used high-throughput TCR beta sequencing to judge whether each TCR beta V gene segment behaved as functional or pseudogenic. Donor age, sex, ethnicity and CMV serostatus were compiled together with the repertoire data. A later genetic analysis used genome-wide SNP genotypes for about three fifths of the 666 donors, treating that subset as a discovery cohort. Every discovery cohort repertoire had been produced on one sequencing platform. Both class I and class II loci were covered by HLA typing, at four-digit resolution. The number of typed donors differed by locus: roughly 629-640 for A, B, C, DRB1 and DQB1; approximately 520 for DQA1; 600 to 610 for DPA1; and 400 to 480 for DPB1. Because of strong linkage in the cohort, a handful of DR-DQ haplotypes were treated as single units for association and clustering. Among several hundred genotyped donors of the cohort, an average of approximately 240,000 unique TCR beta nucleotide sequences was sequenced per donor, of which 15% to 20% were non-productive. Overall study results and their limits: Some 16 rarely observed V segments, including chromosome 9 orphons, were excluded from the earlier analysis of almost 600 of the donors because counts were too low. According to a later analysis, parvovirus B19, influenza, CMV and Epstein-Barr virus appeared linked to several top co-occurrence clusters. A group of highly shared sequence variants was considered likely to be a technical artifact of the sequencing pipeline. In a later genetic analysis, a missense DCLRE1C variant was associated with V-gene and J-gene trimming of TCR beta chains, and the association was replicated in an independent cohort. In a later analysis, most CMV-associated TCR beta chains were found to appear HLA-restricted, with HLA associations seemingly driven largely by CMV exposure. While some public TCRs were present in many individuals, most TCR sequences turned up only very rarely across donors. In vitro tests confirmed that a few of the cytomegalovirus-associated TCR beta chains recognize cytomegalovirus antigens. HLA typing was unavailable for some donors at each locus, so association tests used only the typed subset. When HLA alleles, especially DR and DQ, strongly co-occurred, TCR associations were difficult to assign to individual alleles. Correlated functional status among segregating V segments might reflect linkage disequilibrium, but an unknown experimental factor could not be ruled out. The presence/absence analyses assumed that sequencing depth was roughly uniform across donors, and that assumption may not be true. A further reported finding was that TCR beta sequences accurately predicted the HLA-A and HLA-B alleles for most subjects in the first cohort. The cohort was sequenced for TCR beta chains only, and without alpha or paired-chain data the features that could be detected were limited. The authors suggested that the approach could potentially be generalized to other disease states and immunological phenotypes. The study listed around 160 TCR beta chains as associated with cytomegalovirus. Specific HLA alleles were associated with 15,000 to 20,000 TCR beta sequences at a false discovery rate of 0.05 in a later analysis. Broadly in line with IMGT annotations, most TCR beta V segments showed up in productive rearrangements about 87% or about 30% of the time in an earlier analysis of approximately 640 of the donors. A later analysis found that TCR association rates varied across HLA loci, with DRB1 alleles showing the most associated TCRs and HLA-C alleles the fewest. In a later analysis, HLA-associated TCR beta chains showed more clonal expansion and lower generation probabilities than non-associated chains that were equally common. Cytomegalovirus status was reported to be diagnosed by the classifier with high specificity and sensitivity in both the original and validation cohorts. Compared with the roughly 720-donor mean, donors in an Asian-associated ancestry cluster had fewer N-insertions in productive TCRs, according to a later genetic analysis. The only immune exposure information available for the cohort was CMV serostatus. Some IMGT-functional V segments, including TRBV6-2 and TRBV6-3, could not be distinguished by the 87-base-pair reads and were therefore excluded.

Libraries came from the immunoSEQ multiplex PCR assay. A mixture of 60 forward primers for TCR Vbeta segments and 13 reverse primers for TCR Jbeta segments was used in the multiplex PCR. A multiplex PCR assay on genomic DNA amplified the CDR3 region of rearranged TCR beta genes. On the Illumina HiSeq System, the amplified TCR beta libraries were sequenced as 87-base-pair reads. Regarding the original processing steps: A later analysis counted approximately 74 million unique TCR beta chains across the 666 repertoires, and 9.5 million to 11 million of these chains were shared by at least two donors. Raw reads were error-corrected and collapsed into unique sequences by a nearest-neighbor algorithm in which closely related sequences were merged to remove PCR and sequencing errors. V, D and J gene segments were assigned by aligning CDR3 sequences to IMGT reference sequences. For a sequence to be retained, a match of at least six nucleotides was required to both a V gene segment and a J gene segment. Rearrangements were called productive when the CDR3 lacked stop codons and stayed in frame with V and J; all others were non-productive. Following IMGT convention, CDR3 was defined as the stretch from the second conserved V-encoded cysteine up to the conserved J-encoded phenylalanine. The earlier analysis of some 550 of the donors excluded any sequence lacking an unambiguous match to a single V gene segment. An earlier analysis of several hundred of the donors called V segments functional above 56.7% productive rearrangements and segregating when the between-donor standard deviation exceeded 5%. A statistical classification framework was developed to diagnose cytomegalovirus status using the catalog of TCR beta chain sequences. A later analysis assigned V and J genes by comparing TCR nucleotide sequences with IMGT/GENE-DB human TR gene sequences. Using the TCRdist pipeline, a later analysis assigned CDR3 sequences along with most-parsimonious VDJ recombination scenarios. In a later analysis, each TCR beta chain was defined by its CDR3 amino acid sequence together with its V-gene family, and reads lacking a unique V-gene family were excluded. In a later analysis, 450 to 600 highly shared, low-generation-probability nucleotide sequences were removed to address suspected cross-contamination and a sequencing artifact. In a later analysis, a clonal expansion index for each public chain was calculated from normalized within-repertoire ranks of inferred template counts. Generation probabilities in a later analysis came from a VDJ recombination model fitted to out-of-frame rearrangements, and those results were checked against IGoR. In a later analysis, hypergeometric tests were used to score TCR-TCR, TCR-HLA and TCR-CMV co-occurrence, with a repertoire-size bias correction applied to TCR pairs. In a later analysis, false discovery rates were estimated by permuting HLA or CMV assignments 20 times. A later analysis grouped co-occurring TCRs with DBSCAN, adding TCRdist sequence similarity when clustering within HLA-allele-positive subsets. Co-occurrence clustering excluded repertoires with fewer than 30,000 or more than 120,000 public chains, plus five with anomalous nucleotide sharing. The table was pulled from immuneACCESS by TCRdb, which kept in-frame rearrangements only. Such tables lose some clones; where checked, under half of the loss comes from unresolved V genes, and the rest has no known cause. That table is the source of V, J and clone size, and D and trimming were worked out from the DNA. Here the sample has under 110,000 clones; around three quarters occur a single time. Jointly, the top ten make up around 4% of the sample.

Rearrangement joined TRBV6-1 to TRBJ2-1, and 8 bases in between align with TRBD1. The clonotype was recovered from a man between 35 and 55 years old in good health and CMV-seronegative. Sequencing input: PBMCs. At the DNA level, the sequence is TGTGCCAGCAGTAGGGGCACAGGGGGGTACAATGAGCAGTTCTTC. It encodes CASSRGTGGYNEQFF.